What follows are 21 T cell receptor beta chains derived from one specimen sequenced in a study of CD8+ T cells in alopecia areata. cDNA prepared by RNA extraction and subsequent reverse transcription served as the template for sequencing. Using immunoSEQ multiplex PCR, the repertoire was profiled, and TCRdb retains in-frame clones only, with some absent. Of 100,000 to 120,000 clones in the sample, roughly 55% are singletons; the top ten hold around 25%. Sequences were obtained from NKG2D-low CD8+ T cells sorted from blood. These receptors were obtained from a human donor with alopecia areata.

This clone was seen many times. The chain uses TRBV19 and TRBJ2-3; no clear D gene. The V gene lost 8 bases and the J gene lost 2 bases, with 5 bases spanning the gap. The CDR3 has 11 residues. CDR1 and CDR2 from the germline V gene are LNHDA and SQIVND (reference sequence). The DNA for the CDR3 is TGTGCCAGTCGATACACAGATACGCAGTATTTT. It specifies CASRYTDTQYF.

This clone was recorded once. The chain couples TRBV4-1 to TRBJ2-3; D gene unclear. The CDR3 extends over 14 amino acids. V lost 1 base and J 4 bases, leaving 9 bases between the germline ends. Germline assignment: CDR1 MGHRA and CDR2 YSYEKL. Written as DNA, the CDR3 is TGCGCCAGCAGCCAAGGGCTATACGCAGATACGCAGTATTTT. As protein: CASSQGLYADTQYF.

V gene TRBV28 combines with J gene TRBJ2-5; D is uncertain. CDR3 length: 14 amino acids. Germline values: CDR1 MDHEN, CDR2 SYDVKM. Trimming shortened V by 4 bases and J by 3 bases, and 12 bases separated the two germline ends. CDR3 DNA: TGTGCCAGCAGTTCAAGAACAAGGGAAGAGACCCAGTACTTC. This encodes CASSSRTREETQYF. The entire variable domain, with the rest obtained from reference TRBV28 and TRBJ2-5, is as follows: DVKVTQSSRYLVKRTGEKVFLECVQDMDHENMFWYRQDPGLGLRLIYFSYDVKMKEKGDIPEGYSVSREKKERFSLILESASTNQTSMYLCASSSRTREETQYFGPGTRLLVL.

The CDR3 DNA reads TGTGCCAGCAGCGCCCGGGACAGGGACTCTGGGGCCAACGTCCTGACTTTC. Translating gives CASSARDRDSGANVLTF. The chain recombines TRBV7-9 with TRBJ2-6, with 9 bases aligning to TRBD1. The CDR3 totals 17 residues. Germline CDR1 is SEHNR and CDR2 is FQNEAQ (reference sequence). With V trimmed by 5 bases and J by 0 bases, 5 bases remained unmatched. The variable domain in full, completed from reference TRBV7-9 and TRBJ2-6, reads DTGVSQNPRHKITKRGQNVTFRCDPISEHNRLYWYRQTLGQGPEFLTYFQNEAQLEKSRLLSDRFSAERPKGSFSTLEIQRTEQGDSAMYLCASSARDRDSGANVLTFGAGSRLTVL.

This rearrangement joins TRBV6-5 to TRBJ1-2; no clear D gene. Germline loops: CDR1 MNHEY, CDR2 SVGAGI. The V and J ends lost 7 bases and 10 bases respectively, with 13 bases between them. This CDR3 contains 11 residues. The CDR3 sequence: CASMAEGVYTF. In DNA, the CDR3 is TGTGCCAGCATGGCCGAGGGAGTCTACACCTTC.

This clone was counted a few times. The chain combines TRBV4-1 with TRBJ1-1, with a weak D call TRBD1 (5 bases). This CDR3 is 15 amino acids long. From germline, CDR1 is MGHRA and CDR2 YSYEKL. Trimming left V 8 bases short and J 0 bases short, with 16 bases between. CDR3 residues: CASGGMTGMNTEAFF. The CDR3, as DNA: TGCGCCAGCGGGGGGATGACGGGGATGAACACTGAAGCTTTCTTT.

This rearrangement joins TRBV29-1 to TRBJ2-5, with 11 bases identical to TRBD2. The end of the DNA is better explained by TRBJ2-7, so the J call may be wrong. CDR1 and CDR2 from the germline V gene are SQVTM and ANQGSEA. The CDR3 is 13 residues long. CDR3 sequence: CSAGTSGTYEQYF. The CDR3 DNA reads TGCAGCGCCGGGACTAGCGGAACCTACGAGCAGTACTTC.

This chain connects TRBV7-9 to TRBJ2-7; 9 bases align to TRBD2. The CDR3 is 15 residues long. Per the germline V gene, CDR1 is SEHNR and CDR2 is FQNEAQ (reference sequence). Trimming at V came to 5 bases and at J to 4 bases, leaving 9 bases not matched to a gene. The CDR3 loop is CASSGPGLAVYEQYF. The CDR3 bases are TGTGCCAGCAGCGGACCGGGACTAGCAGTATACGAGCAGTACTTC.

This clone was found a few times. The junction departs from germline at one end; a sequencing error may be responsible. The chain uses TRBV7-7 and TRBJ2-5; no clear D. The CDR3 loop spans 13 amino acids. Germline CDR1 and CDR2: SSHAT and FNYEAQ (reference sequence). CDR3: CASSLEKQETQYF. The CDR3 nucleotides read TGTGCTAGCAGCTTAGAAAAGCAAGAGACCCAGTACTTC. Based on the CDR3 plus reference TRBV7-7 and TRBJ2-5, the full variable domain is GAGVSQSPRYKVTKRGQDVTLRCDPISSHATLYWYQQALGQGPEFLTYFNYEAQPDKSGLPSDRFSAERPEGSISTLTIQRTEQRDSAMYRCASSLEKQETQYFGPGTRLLVL.

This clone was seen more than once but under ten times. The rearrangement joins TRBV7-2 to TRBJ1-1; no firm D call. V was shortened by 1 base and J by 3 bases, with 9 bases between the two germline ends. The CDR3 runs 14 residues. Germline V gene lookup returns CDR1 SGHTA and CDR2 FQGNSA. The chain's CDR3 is CASSLEGRHTEAFF. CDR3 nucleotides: TGTGCCAGCAGCTTAGAGGGCCGCCACACTGAAGCTTTCTTT.

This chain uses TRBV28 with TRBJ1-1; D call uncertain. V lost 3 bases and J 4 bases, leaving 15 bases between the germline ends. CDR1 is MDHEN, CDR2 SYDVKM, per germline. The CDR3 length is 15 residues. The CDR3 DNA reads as TGTGCCAGCAGTTTCCCATTAGGAATTAGCACTGAAGCTTTCTTT. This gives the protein CASSFPLGISTEAFF.

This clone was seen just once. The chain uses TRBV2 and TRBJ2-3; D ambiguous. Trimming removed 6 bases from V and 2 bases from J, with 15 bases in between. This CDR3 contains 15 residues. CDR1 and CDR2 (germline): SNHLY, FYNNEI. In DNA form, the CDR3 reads TGTGCCAGCAGACCCACGGGTTCTAACACAGATACGCAGTATTTT. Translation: CASRPTGSNTDTQYF.

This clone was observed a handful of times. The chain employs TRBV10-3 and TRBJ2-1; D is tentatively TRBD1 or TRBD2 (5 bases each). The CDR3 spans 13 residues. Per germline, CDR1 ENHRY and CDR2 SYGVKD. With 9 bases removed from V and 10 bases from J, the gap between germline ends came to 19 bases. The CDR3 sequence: CAMSPGTVSEQFF. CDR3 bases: TGTGCCATGAGCCCCGGGACGGTCTCGGAGCAGTTCTTC.

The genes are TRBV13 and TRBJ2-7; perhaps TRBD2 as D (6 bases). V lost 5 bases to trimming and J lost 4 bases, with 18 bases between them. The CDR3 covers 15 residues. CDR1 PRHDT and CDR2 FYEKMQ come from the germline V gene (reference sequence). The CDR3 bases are TGTGCCAGCAGCCCCCGCGTCGGAGGGGCTTACGAGCAGTACTTC. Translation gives CASSPRVGGAYEQYF.

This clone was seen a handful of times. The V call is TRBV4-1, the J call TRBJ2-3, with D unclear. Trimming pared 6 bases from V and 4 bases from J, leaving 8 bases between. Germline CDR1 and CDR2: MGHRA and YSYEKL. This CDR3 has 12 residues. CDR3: CASSAYPDTQYF. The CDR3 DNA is TGCGCCAGCAGTGCCTACCCAGATACGCAGTATTTT.

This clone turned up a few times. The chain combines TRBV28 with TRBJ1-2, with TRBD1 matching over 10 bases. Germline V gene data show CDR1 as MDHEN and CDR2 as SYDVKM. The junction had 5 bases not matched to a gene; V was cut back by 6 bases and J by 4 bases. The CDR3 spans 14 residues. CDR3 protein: CASRVWTGGYGYTF. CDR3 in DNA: TGTGCCAGCAGAGTGTGGACAGGGGGCTATGGCTACACCTTC.

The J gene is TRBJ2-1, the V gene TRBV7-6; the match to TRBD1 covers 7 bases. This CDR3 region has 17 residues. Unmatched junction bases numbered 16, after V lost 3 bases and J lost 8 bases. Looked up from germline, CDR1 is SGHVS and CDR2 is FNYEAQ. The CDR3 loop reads CASSFTGTVISGDEQFF. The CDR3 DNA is TGTGCCAGCAGCTTTACCGGGACAGTCATTAGTGGCGATGAGCAGTTCTTC.

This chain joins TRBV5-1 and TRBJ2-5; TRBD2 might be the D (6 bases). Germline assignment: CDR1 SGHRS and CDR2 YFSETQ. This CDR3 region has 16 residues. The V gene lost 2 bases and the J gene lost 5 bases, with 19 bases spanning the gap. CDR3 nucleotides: TGCGCCAGCAGCTTACGATTAACGGGAGATGTGGAGACCCAGTACTTC. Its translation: CASSLRLTGDVETQYF.

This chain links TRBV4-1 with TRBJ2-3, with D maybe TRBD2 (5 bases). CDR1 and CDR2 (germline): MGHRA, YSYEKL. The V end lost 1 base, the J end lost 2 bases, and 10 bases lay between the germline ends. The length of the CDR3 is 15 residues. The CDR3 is CASSQGTGFTDTQYF. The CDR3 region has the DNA TGCGCCAGCAGCCAAGGGACGGGATTCACAGATACGCAGTATTTT.

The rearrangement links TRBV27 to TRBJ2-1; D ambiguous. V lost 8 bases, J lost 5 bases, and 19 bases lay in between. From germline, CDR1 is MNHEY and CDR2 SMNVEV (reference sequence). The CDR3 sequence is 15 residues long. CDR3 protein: CASSPVRTLDNEQFF. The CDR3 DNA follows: TGTGCCAGCTCTCCCGTACGAACCCTAGACAATGAGCAGTTCTTC.

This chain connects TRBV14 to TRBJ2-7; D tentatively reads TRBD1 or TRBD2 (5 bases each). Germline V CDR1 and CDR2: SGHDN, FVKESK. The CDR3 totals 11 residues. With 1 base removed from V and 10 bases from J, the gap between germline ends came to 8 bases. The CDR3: CASSQGDLQYF. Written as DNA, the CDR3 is TGTGCCAGCAGCCAAGGGGACCTCCAGTACTTC.